The entry below gives a single TCR beta chain sequence along with its context. Its antigen is unknown. Trimming removed 1 base at V and 4 bases at J, with 13 bases between. The CDR3 consists of 15 residues. Germline V gene data show CDR1 as KGHSH and CDR2 as LQKENI. The data derive from a study of cytomegalovirus exposure and HLA in healthy donors. Study details: A prior analysis found around 110 million unique TCR beta sequences from 150 million to 200 million T cells. Notes on the study in general: Most TCR sequences were rare, but some public TCRs occurred in many donors. Cytomegalovirus-associated TCR beta chains were listed, numbering roughly 150.

Use of 60 Vbeta and 13 Jbeta primers characterized the PCR. Only in-frame clones appear in the TCRdb table, and some are missing; sequencing was by immunoSEQ multiplex PCR. The table shows almost 80,000 clones, with 67% occurring only once. The chain carries TRBV18 and TRBJ1-1; D uncertain. The source is a woman between 50 and 59 years old in good health and CMV-seropositive. The sample comprised PBMCs. The CDR3: CASSPRRVEGTEAFF. DNA of the CDR3: TGTGCCAGCTCACCACGGAGGGTTGAGGGCACTGAAGCTTTCTTT. The full variable domain, rest sourced from reference TRBV18 and TRBJ1-1, is NAGVMQNPRHLVRRRGQEARLRCSPMKGHSHVYWYRQLPEEGLKFMVYLQKENIIDESGMPKERFSAEFPKEGPSILRIQQVVRGDSAAYFCASSPRRVEGTEAFFGQGTRLTVV.